These 8 T cell receptor beta chains came from one sample sequenced in a study of blood T cell repertoires in COVID-19. Profiling relied on immunoSEQ multiplex PCR, and the TCRdb table lists in-frame clones only, not all of them. The sample has around 150,000 clones; 70% to 85% are singletons. The sample comprised peripheral blood. The receptors were sampled from a woman aged 80 or over with acute or convalescent COVID-19.

V and J are TRBV3-1 (or the pseudogene TRBV3-2) and TRBJ1-5; TRBD1 aligns across 9 bases. The CDR3 contains 14 residues. The ends lost 5 bases at V and 4 bases at J; junction bases unmatched: 3. CDR1 is LGHDT, CDR2 YNNKEL, per germline (reference sequence). The CDR3 bases are TGTGCCAGCAGCACCGGGACAGGGAATCAGCCCCAGCATTTT. Translated: CASSTGTGNQPQHF.

The chain is built from TRBV11-3 and TRBJ2-5; TRBD2 agrees at 11 bases. With 5 bases clipped from V and 4 bases from J, the junction kept 12 bases outside the gene matches. There are 17 residues in the CDR3. Germline CDR1 is SGHNT and CDR2 is YENEEA. The CDR3 is CASSLRGTSGSGETQYF. The CDR3 DNA sequence: TGTGCCAGCAGCCTCCGCGGGACTAGCGGATCGGGAGAGACCCAGTACTTC.

The genes are TRBV6-6 and TRBJ2-7, with 10 bases fitting TRBD2. J was trimmed by 7 bases and V by 9 bases; bases with no gene match: 18. CDR1 and CDR2 from the germline V gene are MNHNY and SVGAGI (reference sequence). The CDR3 is 16 residues long. The CDR3 DNA is TGTGCCAGTTTTGGAGGGACTAGCGCCCGAGGGCAAGAGCAGTACTTC. It is translated as CASFGGTSARGQEQYF.

The chain couples TRBV9 to TRBJ2-2; TRBD2 matches at 12 bases. This CDR3 is 17 amino acids long. V shed 1 base, J shed 4 bases, and the junction held 5 bases outside the gene matches. Looked up from germline, CDR1 is SGDLS and CDR2 is YYNGEE. The CDR3, as DNA: TGTGCCAGCAGCGTAACTCCGGGACTAGCGGGCACCGGGGAGCTGTTTTTT. As protein: CASSVTPGLAGTGELFF.

V gene TRBV7-9 combines with J gene TRBJ2-2, with 8 positions matching TRBD1. The V and J ends lost 4 bases and 1 base, in that order; junction bases with no gene match: 5. Germline values: CDR1 SEHNR, CDR2 FQNEAQ (reference sequence). The CDR3 totals 16 residues. CDR3: CASSSSGTGNTGELFF. CDR3 sequence (DNA): TGTGCCAGCAGCTCATCCGGGACAGGGAACACCGGGGAGCTGTTTTTT.

The V gene is TRBV5-1, the J gene TRBJ2-3; TRBD2 matches at 9 bases. The CDR3 length is 14 residues. Germline V lookup: CDR1 SGHRS, CDR2 YFSETQ. Losses at the gene ends were 4 bases for V and 5 bases for J; bases not matched to a gene: 5. This CDR3 is CASSNSGSGDTQYF. CDR3 DNA sequence: TGCGCCAGCAGCAATAGCGGGAGCGGAGATACGCAGTATTTT. The whole variable domain, remainder taken from reference TRBV5-1 and TRBJ2-3, is KAGVTQTPRYLIKTRGQQVTLSCSPISGHRSVSWYQQTPGQGLQFLFEYFSETQRNKGNFPGRFSGRQFSNSRSEMNVSTLELGDSALYLCASSNSGSGDTQYFGPGTRLTVL.

This rearrangement joins TRBV6-2 or TRBV6-3 to TRBJ1-5, with a weak D call TRBD1 (5 bases). CDR1 and CDR2 (germline): MNHEY, SVGEGT. This CDR3 region has 17 residues. Trimming cost V 4 bases and J 3 bases, with 19 bases left between them. Written as DNA, the CDR3 is TGTGCCAGCAGTTCGCGACCCGGGGGAATGGACAATCAGCCCCAGCATTTT. It specifies CASSSRPGGMDNQPQHF.

The rearrangement joins TRBV6-5 to TRBJ2-7; 10 positions agree with TRBD2. The germline gives CDR1 MNHEY, CDR2 SVGAGI. V gave up 4 bases and J gave up 3 bases; unmatched junction bases: 3. The CDR3 is made up of 14 amino acids. This chain's CDR3 is CASSLAGGLYEQYF. The CDR3 nucleotides are TGTGCCAGCAGTTTAGCGGGAGGCCTCTACGAGCAGTACTTC.